The entry below gives a single T cell receptor (beta chain) sequence along with its context. The data were obtained in a study of shared clonotypes between healthy human individuals. Study background: Each donor's CD8 memory used one plate, CD8 naive two, each CD4 subset three.

CDR3 length: 15 residues. The V gene end was trimmed by 3 bases and the J gene end by 3 bases; junction bases not matched to a gene: 5. Germline-derived CDR1 and CDR2 are SNHLY and FYNNEI. Repertoires were generated with immunoSEQ multiplex PCR, while TCRdb's copy carries only in-frame clones and drops some. In the table there are 1,400,000 or so clones, around 98.5% of which are singletons. The sequencing input was naive CD4+ T cells sorted from blood. Stated subset: CD45RA+ positively selected. The chain has TRBV2 and TRBJ2-3, with 8 bases fitting TRBD2. This clonotype was sampled from a man under 40 in good health. The CDR3 DNA sequence: TGTGCCAGCAGTGATTTTGCGGGAGGAACAGATACGCAGTATTTT. This encodes CASSDFAGGTDTQYF.